A selection of T cell receptor beta chains follows, all from one sample in a study of human CD8 memory T cell subsets. Each CDR3 protein is one row after TCRdb ran MiXCR on the 5' RACE reads. Here the sample spans roughly 8,000 distinct CDR3 sequences, about 3.8% being singletons. Material: CD8+ T cells from PBMCs. These receptors originate from a human donor in good health. Each CDR3 is given with its conserved first and last residue. The order of the fields is J gene, V gene, clone size, D gene, CDR3 DNA, CDR3 protein. The D gene is left open where the match is weak. For some rows the clone size is stated as once, few or many, or as a class when expanded; others skip it.

TRBJ2-3	TRBV20-1	many	TRBD2	TGCAGTGCTAGCTTTGTTAGCGGGACTAGCACAGATACGCAGTATTTT	CSASFVSGTSTDTQYF
TRBJ2-1	TRBV20-1	many	.	TGCAGTGCTATCGGGGAGAGCTCCTACAATGAGCAGTTCTTC	CSAIGESSYNEQFF
TRBJ2-6	TRBV7-6	many	TRBD1	TGTGCCAGCAGCCCGGGACAGGGGACGGCCTCAACTTCTGGGGCCAACGTCCTGACTTTC	CASSPGQGTASTSGANVLTF
TRBJ2-7	TRBV20-1	many	.	TGCAGTGCTAGAGATCTGCTAGCTGGATTCGTCGAGCAGTACTTC	CSARDLLAGFVEQYF
TRBJ2-7	TRBV11-1	.	TRBD2	TGTGCCAGCACCAGACTAGCGGGGCCCTACGAGCAGTACTTC	CASTRLAGPYEQYF
TRBJ2-7	TRBV20-1	many	TRBD1	TGCAGTGGAAGGGACAGGGGGTCCTACGAGCAGTACTTC	CSGRDRGSYEQYF
TRBJ2-2	TRBV6-1	few	.	TGTGCCAGCACCCGAGCCGGGGCAGACACCGGGGAGCTGTTTTTT	CASTRAGADTGELFF
TRBJ2-1	TRBV19	few	.	TGTGCCAGTAGTCAAAAGGGTGAGCAGTTCTTC	CASSQKGEQFF
TRBJ2-7	TRBV20-1	many	.	TGCAGTGCTAGAGATCCGACAGACCCACAGCGCGAGCAGTACTTC	CSARDPTDPQREQYF
TRBJ2-7	TRBV12-3/TRBV12-4	many	.	TGTGCCAGCAGAACCGGCGGCGGGGCTTACGAGCAGTACTTC	CASRTGGGAYEQYF
TRBJ1-1	TRBV5-6	many	TRBD1	TGTGCCAGCAGCTTGGATTTCGGGGACAGGGGTTCGCCCGTCCCCATGAACACTGAAGCTTTCTTT	CASSLDFGDRGSPVPMNTEAFF
TRBJ2-1	TRBV18	few	.	TGTGCCAGCTCACCAGAGGGTACTATAAACTCCTACAATGAGCAGTTCTTC	CASSPEGTINSYNEQFF
TRBJ2-7	TRBV28	.	TRBD1	TGTGCCAGCAGTTTACCGCCGGGACAGGGGGGTGGGCAGTACTTC	CASSLPPGQGGGQYF
TRBJ2-3	TRBV21-1	few	.	TGTGCCAGCACCCACCACCAAGGGGACACAGATACGCAGTATTTT	CASTHHQGDTDTQYF
TRBJ2-4	TRBV4-2	large	.	TGTGCCAGCAGCCAAGAGGAACACGGGGAAAACATTCAGTACTTC	CASSQEEHGENIQYF
TRBJ2-3	TRBV3-1	many	TRBD2	TGTGCCAGCAGCCAAGATGGGCCGGGACTAGCGGGGAGCACAGATACGCAGTATTTT	CASSQDGPGLAGSTDTQYF
TRBJ2-3	TRBV6-1	many	TRBD2	TGTGCCAGCAGCCAGACTAGCGGGGCCACAGATACGCAGTATTTT	CASSQTSGATDTQYF
TRBJ1-1	TRBV7-2	many	.	TGTGCCAGCAGCTTAGCCCCGAGCGGGATGAACACTGAAGCTTTCTTT	CASSLAPSGMNTEAFF
TRBJ1-1	TRBV7-6	few	.	TGTGCCAGCAGCTTATCCGGGGGGAGGACTGAAGCTTTCTTT	CASSLSGGRTEAFF
TRBJ2-3	TRBV7-3	.	.	TGTGCCAGCAGCTCGGGGCCGGCAACTACAGATACGCAGTATTTT	CASSSGPATTDTQYF
TRBJ2-1	TRBV21-1	few	.	TGTGCCAGCAGCTCCCGAATGGTAGCGCCCAGGGGGTACAATGAGCAGTTCTTC	CASSSRMVAPRGYNEQFF
TRBJ2-5	TRBV6-2/TRBV6-3	few	.	TGTGCCTCTGGGGGGACAGACCAAGAGACCCAGTACTTC	CASGGTDQETQYF